The rows below give T cell receptor beta chains drawn from one sample of a study of OX40 agonist ivuxolimab in advanced cancers. TCRdb's copy holds only in-frame clones and misses some; the assay was immunoSEQ multiplex PCR. The data show 40,000 or so clones, with around four fifths seen just once and more than 2% held by the top ten. The sequencing used CD4+ or CD8+ T cells sorted from blood, collected in a trial of the OX40 agonist ivuxolimab. These receptors were obtained from an adult with an advanced solid tumor such as melanoma, head and neck, liver or kidney cancer. Each CDR3 is given with its conserved first and last residue. Fields, in order: D gene, J gene, V gene, clone size, CDR3 protein, CDR3 DNA. A D gene is named only where the DNA matches it firmly. Where a row states a size, it is once, few, many or the class of an expanded clone; other rows omit it.

d_call: .; j_call: TRBJ2-5; v_call: TRBV11-1; clone_size: .; cdr3_aa: CASSLVGRPEETQYF; cdr3_nt: TGTGCCAGCAGCTTAGTCGGCAGGCCTGAGGAGACCCAGTACTTC
d_call: .; j_call: TRBJ1-5; v_call: TRBV2; clone_size: .; cdr3_aa: CASREGREDQPQHF; cdr3_nt: TGTGCCAGCCGAGAGGGCAGGGAGGATCAGCCCCAGCATTTT
d_call: .; j_call: TRBJ2-2; v_call: TRBV14; clone_size: .; cdr3_aa: CASSQVQGGLNTGELFF; cdr3_nt: TGTGCCAGCAGCCAAGTCCAGGGGGGCTTGAACACCGGGGAGCTGTTTTTT
d_call: .; j_call: TRBJ2-3; v_call: TRBV18; clone_size: .; cdr3_aa: CASSPNSPGSTDTQYF; cdr3_nt: TGTGCCAGCTCACCAAATTCGCCGGGTAGCACAGATACGCAGTATTTT
d_call: .; j_call: TRBJ2-2; v_call: TRBV7-2; clone_size: few; cdr3_aa: CASSTDGQKTGELFF; cdr3_nt: TGTGCCAGCAGCACAGATGGACAAAAAACCGGGGAGCTGTTTTTT
d_call: .; j_call: TRBJ1-1; v_call: TRBV2; clone_size: .; cdr3_aa: CASSTENTEAFF; cdr3_nt: TGTGCCAGCAGTACAGAGAACACTGAAGCTTTCTTT
d_call: TRBD2; j_call: TRBJ2-7; v_call: TRBV18; clone_size: .; cdr3_aa: CASSPRTSGEEQYF; cdr3_nt: TGTGCCAGCTCACCACGGACTAGCGGTGAAGAGCAGTACTTC
d_call: TRBD2; j_call: TRBJ2-7; v_call: TRBV18; clone_size: .; cdr3_aa: CASSLPGSGGYEQYF; cdr3_nt: TGTGCCAGCTCTCTCCCCGGGTCCGGGGGGTACGAGCAGTACTTC
d_call: .; j_call: TRBJ2-5; v_call: TRBV5-8; clone_size: .; cdr3_aa: CASSPRIGGLRTQYF; cdr3_nt: TGTGCCAGCAGCCCTCGTATCGGGGGCCTGCGGACCCAGTACTTC
d_call: TRBD1; j_call: TRBJ1-1; v_call: TRBV14; clone_size: .; cdr3_aa: CASSQAGGTLNTEAFF; cdr3_nt: TGTGCCAGCAGCCAAGCAGGGGGCACTTTGAACACTGAAGCTTTCTTT
d_call: TRBD2; j_call: TRBJ2-7; v_call: TRBV28; clone_size: .; cdr3_aa: CASSFAGVGYEQYF; cdr3_nt: TGTGCCAGCAGTTTTGCGGGGGTCGGTTACGAGCAGTACTTC
d_call: .; j_call: TRBJ2-2; v_call: TRBV2; clone_size: .; cdr3_aa: CASRAGELFF; cdr3_nt: TGTGCCAGCAGAGCCGGGGAGCTGTTTTTT
d_call: .; j_call: TRBJ2-1; v_call: TRBV19; clone_size: .; cdr3_aa: CASSMNLGTSYNEQFF; cdr3_nt: TGTGCCAGTAGTATGAATCTCGGGACCTCCTACAATGAGCAGTTCTTC
d_call: TRBD1; j_call: TRBJ2-5; v_call: TRBV15; clone_size: .; cdr3_aa: CATSSPRDRQETQYF; cdr3_nt: TGTGCCACCAGCAGTCCTAGGGACAGACAAGAGACCCAGTACTTC
d_call: TRBD1; j_call: TRBJ2-1; v_call: TRBV6-5; clone_size: once; cdr3_aa: CASSPGGSYNEQFF; cdr3_nt: TGTGCCAGCAGCCCAGGGGGCTCCTACAATGAGCAGTTCTTC
d_call: .; j_call: TRBJ1-4; v_call: TRBV6-6; clone_size: .; cdr3_aa: CASSSSLQDEKLFF; cdr3_nt: TGTGCCAGCAGTTCGAGCCTACAGGATGAAAAACTGTTTTTT
d_call: TRBD2; j_call: TRBJ2-6; v_call: TRBV19; clone_size: .; cdr3_aa: CASRPSGTTSGANVLTF; cdr3_nt: TGTGCCAGTAGGCCTAGCGGGACTACCTCTGGGGCCAACGTCCTGACTTTC
d_call: .; j_call: TRBJ2-7; v_call: TRBV5-1; clone_size: .; cdr3_aa: CASRGRDSYEQYF; cdr3_nt: TGCGCCAGCAGGGGGCGGGATTCCTACGAGCAGTACTTC
d_call: .; j_call: TRBJ2-4; v_call: TRBV7-8; clone_size: once; cdr3_aa: CASSLAGPSTLAKNIQYF; cdr3_nt: TGTGCCAGCAGCTTAGCGGGACCATCCACTTTGGCCAAAAACATTCAGTACTTC
d_call: TRBD1; j_call: TRBJ2-1; v_call: TRBV29-1; clone_size: .; cdr3_aa: CSAGTGVGRGEQFF; cdr3_nt: TGCAGCGCTGGAACAGGGGTCGGACGAGGTGAGCAGTTCTTC
d_call: .; j_call: TRBJ2-4; v_call: TRBV6-5; clone_size: .; cdr3_aa: CASSDLAKNIQYF; cdr3_nt: TGTGCCAGCAGTGACCTAGCCAAAAACATTCAGTACTTC
d_call: .; j_call: TRBJ2-7; v_call: TRBV15; clone_size: .; cdr3_aa: CATSARDTHQEQYF; cdr3_nt: TGTGCCACCAGCGCCCGGGACACCCATCAAGAGCAGTACTTC
d_call: .; j_call: TRBJ1-5; v_call: TRBV5-1; clone_size: .; cdr3_aa: CASSFSGGSNQPQHF; cdr3_nt: TGCGCCAGCAGCTTCTCCGGGGGGAGCAATCAGCCCCAGCATTTT
d_call: .; j_call: TRBJ2-5; v_call: TRBV27; clone_size: .; cdr3_aa: CASSFGQGGPYQETQYF; cdr3_nt: TGTGCCAGCAGTTTTGGTCAGGGCGGTCCCTACCAAGAGACCCAGTACTTC
d_call: TRBD2; j_call: TRBJ2-3; v_call: TRBV9; clone_size: .; cdr3_aa: CASSARAGDSKDTQYF; cdr3_nt: TGTGCCAGCAGCGCCCGAGCGGGAGATTCGAAAGATACGCAGTATTTT
d_call: .; j_call: TRBJ2-5; v_call: TRBV6-6; clone_size: .; cdr3_aa: CASSSELARETQYF; cdr3_nt: TGTGCCAGCAGTTCGGAACTAGCCAGGGAGACCCAGTACTTC
d_call: TRBD1; j_call: TRBJ2-5; v_call: TRBV14; clone_size: once; cdr3_aa: CASSLRDRGETQYF; cdr3_nt: TGTGCCAGCAGCTTGAGGGACAGGGGTGAGACCCAGTACTTC
d_call: .; j_call: TRBJ1-1; v_call: TRBV18; clone_size: .; cdr3_aa: CASSPRENTEAFF; cdr3_nt: TGTGCCAGCTCACCCAGGGAGAACACTGAAGCTTTCTTT
d_call: .; j_call: TRBJ2-7; v_call: TRBV14; clone_size: .; cdr3_aa: CASSQALNEQYF; cdr3_nt: TGTGCCAGCAGCCAAGCCCTTAACGAGCAGTACTTC
d_call: .; j_call: TRBJ2-3; v_call: TRBV7-7; clone_size: .; cdr3_aa: CASSLIGGAADTQYF; cdr3_nt: TGTGCTAGCAGCTTAATTGGGGGGGCGGCAGATACGCAGTATTTT
d_call: .; j_call: TRBJ2-1; v_call: TRBV2; clone_size: .; cdr3_aa: CASSEASGLGFF; cdr3_nt: TGTGCCAGCAGTGAAGCGAGCGGCCTAGGGTTCTTC
d_call: .; j_call: TRBJ1-2; v_call: TRBV12-2; clone_size: .; cdr3_aa: CASRFPRSGLNYYGYTF; cdr3_nt: TGTGCAAGTCGCTTTCCTCGTTCAGGCCTTAACTACTATGGCTACACCTTC
d_call: .; j_call: TRBJ1-5; v_call: TRBV2; clone_size: .; cdr3_aa: CASRTDPAFDQPQHF; cdr3_nt: TGTGCCAGCAGGACAGACCCCGCTTTCGATCAGCCCCAGCATTTT
d_call: .; j_call: TRBJ2-2; v_call: TRBV2; clone_size: .; cdr3_aa: CASSTRHAVGELFF; cdr3_nt: TGTGCCAGCAGTACCCGACATGCCGTCGGGGAGCTGTTTTTT
d_call: .; j_call: TRBJ1-5; v_call: TRBV30; clone_size: .; cdr3_aa: CAWSVAEYSNQPQHF; cdr3_nt: TGTGCCTGGAGTGTGGCAGAATATAGCAATCAGCCCCAGCATTTT
d_call: .; j_call: TRBJ1-1; v_call: TRBV14; clone_size: few; cdr3_aa: CASSLTLNTEAFF; cdr3_nt: TGTGCCAGCAGCCTAACACTAAACACTGAAGCTTTCTTT
d_call: .; j_call: TRBJ1-5; v_call: TRBV28; clone_size: .; cdr3_aa: CASSSVVQPQHF; cdr3_nt: TGTGCCAGCAGTTCGGTCGTTCAGCCCCAGCATTTT
d_call: TRBD2; j_call: TRBJ2-1; v_call: TRBV2; clone_size: .; cdr3_aa: CASSGGLEVYEQFF; cdr3_nt: TGTGCCAGCAGTGGAGGACTAGAGGTCTATGAGCAGTTCTTC
d_call: .; j_call: TRBJ1-5; v_call: TRBV28; clone_size: .; cdr3_aa: CASKQSNQPQHF; cdr3_nt: TGTGCCAGCAAACAATCCAATCAGCCCCAGCATTTT
d_call: TRBD1; j_call: TRBJ2-7; v_call: TRBV28; clone_size: .; cdr3_aa: CASSALTGTGTLEQYF; cdr3_nt: TGTGCCAGCAGTGCCTTAACCGGGACAGGGACCCTCGAGCAGTACTTC
d_call: .; j_call: TRBJ2-7; v_call: TRBV5-1; clone_size: .; cdr3_aa: CASSLVGSSYEQYF; cdr3_nt: TGCGCCAGCAGCTTGGTAGGCAGCTCCTACGAGCAGTACTTC
d_call: .; j_call: TRBJ2-4; v_call: TRBV21-1; clone_size: few; cdr3_aa: CASPSKGPVLAKNIQYF; cdr3_nt: TGTGCCAGCCCCAGTAAGGGGCCGGTATTAGCCAAAAACATTCAGTACTTC
d_call: .; j_call: TRBJ1-1; v_call: TRBV20-1; clone_size: .; cdr3_aa: CSGQGLTEAFF; cdr3_nt: TGCAGTGGGCAGGGACTCACTGAAGCTTTCTTT
d_call: TRBD1; j_call: TRBJ1-5; v_call: TRBV28; clone_size: .; cdr3_aa: CASSRRQGQLNQPQHF; cdr3_nt: TGTGCCAGCAGCAGAAGACAGGGACAACTAAATCAGCCCCAGCATTTT
d_call: .; j_call: TRBJ2-1; v_call: TRBV28; clone_size: .; cdr3_aa: CAVRREDNEQFF; cdr3_nt: TGTGCCGTCCGAAGGGAGGACAATGAGCAGTTCTTC
d_call: TRBD2; j_call: TRBJ2-7; v_call: TRBV4-2; clone_size: .; cdr3_aa: CASSQLLLAGGGEQYF; cdr3_nt: TGTGCCAGCAGCCAACTTTTACTAGCGGGAGGTGGGGAGCAGTACTTC
d_call: .; j_call: TRBJ2-7; v_call: TRBV4-1; clone_size: few; cdr3_aa: CASSQEGWTTLSYEQYF; cdr3_nt: TGCGCCAGCAGCCAAGAAGGATGGACAACCCTCTCCTACGAGCAGTACTTC
d_call: .; j_call: TRBJ1-2; v_call: TRBV28; clone_size: .; cdr3_aa: CASSDGSGYTF; cdr3_nt: TGTGCCAGCTCCGACGGGAGTGGCTACACCTTC
d_call: .; j_call: TRBJ2-1; v_call: TRBV6-5; clone_size: .; cdr3_aa: CASSYPPEGEQFF; cdr3_nt: TGTGCCAGCAGTTACCCCCCCGAGGGTGAGCAGTTCTTC
d_call: TRBD2; j_call: TRBJ2-3; v_call: TRBV5-1; clone_size: once; cdr3_aa: CASLSGGAATDTQYF; cdr3_nt: TGCGCCAGCCTTAGCGGGGGGGCGGCTACAGATACGCAGTATTTT
d_call: TRBD1; j_call: TRBJ2-5; v_call: TRBV7-6; clone_size: .; cdr3_aa: CASSPTGQPQETQYF; cdr3_nt: TGTGCCAGCAGCCCCACGGGACAGCCTCAAGAGACCCAGTACTTC
d_call: .; j_call: TRBJ1-5; v_call: TRBV7-2; clone_size: .; cdr3_aa: CASSLVSQSYSNQPQHF; cdr3_nt: TGTGCCAGCAGCTTAGTTTCGCAGAGTTATAGCAATCAGCCCCAGCATTTT
d_call: .; j_call: TRBJ2-7; v_call: TRBV7-9; clone_size: .; cdr3_aa: CASAVYASYEQYF; cdr3_nt: TGTGCCAGCGCAGTATACGCCTCCTACGAGCAGTACTTC
d_call: .; j_call: TRBJ1-6; v_call: TRBV5-5; clone_size: .; cdr3_aa: CASSLAGLYNSPLHF; cdr3_nt: TGTGCCAGCAGCTTGGCTGGGCTCTATAATTCACCCCTCCACTTT